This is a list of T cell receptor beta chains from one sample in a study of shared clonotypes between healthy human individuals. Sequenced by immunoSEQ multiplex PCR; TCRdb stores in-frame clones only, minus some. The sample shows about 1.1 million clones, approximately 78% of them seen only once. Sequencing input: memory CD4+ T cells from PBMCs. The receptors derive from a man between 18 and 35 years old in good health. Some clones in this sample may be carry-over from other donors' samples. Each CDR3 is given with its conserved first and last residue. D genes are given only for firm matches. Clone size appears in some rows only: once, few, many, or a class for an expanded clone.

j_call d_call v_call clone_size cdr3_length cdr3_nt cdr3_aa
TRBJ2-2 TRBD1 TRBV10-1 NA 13 TGCGCCAGCAGTGACAGGGGGACCGGGGAGCTGTTTTTT CASSDRGTGELFF
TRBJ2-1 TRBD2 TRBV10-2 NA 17 TGCGCCAGCAGTGAGTCGAGGACTAGCGGGAGGTACAATGAGCAGTTCTTC CASSESRTSGRYNEQFF
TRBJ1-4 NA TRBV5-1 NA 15 TGCGCCAGCAGCTTGTCTGGCAGCCCTAATGAAAAACTGTTTTTT CASSLSGSPNEKLFF
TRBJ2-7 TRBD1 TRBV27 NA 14 TGTGCCAGCAGTCTTGGGACAGGGGTGCGTGAGCAGTACTTC CASSLGTGVREQYF
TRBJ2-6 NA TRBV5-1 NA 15 TGCGCCAGCAGCTTGATGCCCCCCGGGGCCAACGTCCTGACTTTC CASSLMPPGANVLTF
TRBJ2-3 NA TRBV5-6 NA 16 TGTGCCAGCAGGAGGAGAGGTTTTAGGGGAGCAGATACGCAGTATTTT CASRRRGFRGADTQYF
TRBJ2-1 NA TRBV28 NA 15 TGTGCCAGCACCACCGAAGACAGGTCTTACAATGAGCAGTTCTTC CASTTEDRSYNEQFF
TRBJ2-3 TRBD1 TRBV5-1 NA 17 TGCGCCAGCAGTTCACCCCTGGGACAGGGTTGGACAGATACGCAGTATTTT CASSSPLGQGWTDTQYF
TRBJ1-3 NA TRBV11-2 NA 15 TGTGCCAGCAGCTTAGCTCGAGCGGACGGAAACACCATATATTTT CASSLARADGNTIYF
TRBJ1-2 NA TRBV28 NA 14 TGTGCCAGCAGTTTTGCTAGCGGATTTTATGGCTACACCTTC CASSFASGFYGYTF
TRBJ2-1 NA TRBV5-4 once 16 TGTGCCAGCAGCTTAGGGGCGGCCAGGACCCTGAGTGAGCAGTTCTTC CASSLGAARTLSEQFF
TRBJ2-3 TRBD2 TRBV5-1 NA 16 TGCGCCAGCAGCCCCGGACTAGCGGGCCTCACAGATACGCAGTATTTT CASSPGLAGLTDTQYF
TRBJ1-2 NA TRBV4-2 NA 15 TGTGCCAGCAGCCTGCTTTATCCGCAGGACTATGGCTACACCTTC CASSLLYPQDYGYTF
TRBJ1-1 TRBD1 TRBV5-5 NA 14 TGTGCCAGCAGCTTGATAACAGGGGTCACTGAAGCTTTCTTT CASSLITGVTEAFF
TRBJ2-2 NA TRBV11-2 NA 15 TGTGCCAGCAGCTCTGAAAGGGCGCTCACCGGGGAGCTGTTTTTT CASSSERALTGELFF
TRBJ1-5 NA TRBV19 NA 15 TGTGCCAGTAGTATAGCGCGCAGTAGCAATCAGCCCCAGCATTTT CASSIARSSNQPQHF
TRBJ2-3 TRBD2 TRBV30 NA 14 TGTGCCTGGAGGCTGACGGGGGAGGGCGGTACGCAGTATTTT CAWRLTGEGGTQYF
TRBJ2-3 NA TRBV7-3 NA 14 TGTGCCAGCAGCTTAAACGGCCCCCACGATACGCAGTATTTT CASSLNGPHDTQYF
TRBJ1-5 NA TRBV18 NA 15 TGTGCCAGCTCACCACCAACAGGGTTGAATCAGCCCCAGCATTTT CASSPPTGLNQPQHF
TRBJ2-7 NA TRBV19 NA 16 TGTGCCAGTAGTATCGTCCCCGGGCAGGGCTGGTACGAGCAGTACTTC CASSIVPGQGWYEQYF
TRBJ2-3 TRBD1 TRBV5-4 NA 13 TGTGCCAGCAGCGACGACCGGGACAGGGTTAAGTATTTT CASSDDRDRVKYF
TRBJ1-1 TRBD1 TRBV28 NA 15 TGTGCCAGCAGTTTCCCCACAGGGGCGAACACTGAAGCTTTCTTT CASSFPTGANTEAFF